The clone carrying this T cell receptor beta chain has only one observation. The junction differs from germline at one of its ends, possibly a read error. How the authors handled the data: For nucleated cells, counts were estimated from reference gene primer amplification. The table came from immunoSEQ multiplex PCR; TCRdb's copy has only in-frame clones and leaves some out. D and trimming come from the DNA, and the V and J calls and clone size come from that table. Of about 210,000 clones listed, 88% are singletons. This CDR3 contains 15 residues. CDR1 and CDR2 (germline): LNHNV, YYDKDF (reference sequence). This record belongs to a study of blood T cell repertoires in COVID-19. Overall study context: The United States, Italy and Spain supplied acute and convalescent COVID-19 samples. Sample material is recorded as cDNA or gDNA derived from T cells, B-cell-depleted T cells, or PBMCs.

The sequence was obtained from a man between 65 and 85 years old with acute or convalescent COVID-19. The V call is TRBV15, the J call TRBJ1-5; D is uncertain. Material for sequencing was peripheral blood. CDR3 nucleotides: TGTGCCACCAGCGGAGAGGTTACAGTTGGGCAGCCCCAGCATTTT. It yields the protein CATSGEVTVGQPQHF.